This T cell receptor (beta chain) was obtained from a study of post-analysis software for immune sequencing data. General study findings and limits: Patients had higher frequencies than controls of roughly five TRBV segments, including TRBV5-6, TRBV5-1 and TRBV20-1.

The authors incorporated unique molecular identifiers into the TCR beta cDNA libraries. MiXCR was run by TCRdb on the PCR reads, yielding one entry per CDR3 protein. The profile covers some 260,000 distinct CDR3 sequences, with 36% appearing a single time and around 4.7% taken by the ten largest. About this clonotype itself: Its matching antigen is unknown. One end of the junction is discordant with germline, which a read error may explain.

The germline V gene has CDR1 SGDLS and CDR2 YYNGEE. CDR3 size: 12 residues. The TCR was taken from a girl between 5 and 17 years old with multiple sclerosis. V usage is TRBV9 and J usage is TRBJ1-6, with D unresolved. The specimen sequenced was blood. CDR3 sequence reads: CASSVGGSPPHF. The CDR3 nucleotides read TGTGCCAGCAGCGTAGGGGGTTCACCCCCCCACTTT.